This entry lists 16 T cell receptor beta chains sequenced from one sample in a study of shared clonotypes between healthy human individuals. This table comes from immunoSEQ multiplex PCR, and its TCRdb copy is limited to in-frame clones, with some not included. The sample lists approximately 640,000 clones; about two thirds were seen once. Sequences were obtained from memory CD4+ T cells sorted from blood. The subset was: CD45RA-negative fraction. These receptor sequences come from a woman in her 30s in good health.

The genes are TRBV10-1 and TRBJ1-4, with TRBD1 matching 10 bases. The CDR3 covers 13 residues. The germline V gene encodes CDR1 WNHNN and CDR2 SYGVQD (reference sequence). Unmatched junction bases numbered 6, after V lost 7 bases and J lost 10 bases. CDR3: CASTPGQGTKLFF. CDR3 sequence (DNA): TGCGCCAGCACCCCGGGACAGGGGACAAAACTGTTTTTT.

CDR3 loop: CSIRTGGGYEQYF. The CDR3 DNA sequence: TGCAGCATTCGGACAGGGGGCGGCTACGAGCAGTACTTC. The V and J genes are TRBV29-1 and TRBJ2-7; 11 nucleotides line up with TRBD1. The germline V gene has CDR1 SQVTM and CDR2 ANQGSEA. The CDR3 spans 13 residues. The ends lost 8 bases at V and 3 bases at J; junction bases unmatched: 6.

To note about this clone: The junction departs from the called germline gene at one end, perhaps through a read error. The chain uses TRBV5-1 and TRBJ2-1, with D unclear. The CDR3 loop spans 16 amino acids. Germline loops: CDR1 SGHRS, CDR2 YFSETQ. The CDR3 sequence is CASSLGVSNSYNEQFF. CDR3 sequence (DNA): TGCGCCAGCAGCTTGGGCGTCTCAAACTCCTACAATGAACAGTTCTTC.

This chain uses TRBV11-2 with TRBJ2-1; 11 bases align to TRBD2. The germline V gene has CDR1 SGHAT and CDR2 FQNNGV. The CDR3 spans 15 residues. J gave up 6 bases and V 5 bases, and 6 bases lay outside the gene matches. Written as DNA, the CDR3 is TGTGCCAGCAGCGAAGGACTAGCGGGCACCAATGAGCAGTTCTTC. Translating gives CASSEGLAGTNEQFF.

About this clone: This is likely an artifact of a read error, given a far larger clone one base away. Other DNA sequences within the sample encode an identical CDR3. The rearrangement uses TRBV29-1 and TRBJ1-1; the match to TRBD1 covers 10 bases. V shed 7 bases and J 10 bases; nucleotides not matched to a gene: 6. This CDR3 has 11 amino acids. Germline CDR1 and CDR2: SQVTM and ANQGSEA. The CDR3 loop reads CSGRDRGPAFF. CDR3 coding DNA: TGCAGCGGCCGGGACAGGGGACCAGCTTTCTTT. Filled out from reference TRBV29-1 and TRBJ1-1, the complete variable domain reads SAVISQKPSRDICQRGTSLTIQCQVDSQVTMMFWYRQQPGQSLTLIATANQGSEATYESGFVIDKFPISRPNLTFSTLTVSNMSPEDSSIYLCSGRDRGPAFFGQGTRLTVV.

This chain connects TRBV5-1 to TRBJ2-3; 11 bases fit TRBD2. CDR1 and CDR2 (germline): SGHRS, YFSETQ. The junction had 8 bases not matched to a gene; V was cut back by 7 bases and J by 4 bases. The CDR3 has 15 amino acids. This chain's CDR3 is CASGRLAGSADTQYF. The CDR3 bases are TGCGCCAGCGGACGACTAGCGGGATCCGCAGATACGCAGTATTTT.

This rearrangement joins TRBV19 to TRBJ1-1, with D possibly matching TRBD1 (6 bases). V shed 4 bases and J shed 2 bases, with 14 bases lying between them. The CDR3 sequence is 15 residues long. Germline V gene sequence: CDR1 LNHDA, CDR2 SQIVND (reference sequence). CDR3 sequence: CASSTFDRLNTEAFF. In nucleotides, the CDR3 is TGTGCCAGTAGTACCTTTGACAGGCTCAACACTGAAGCTTTCTTT. The complete variable domain, with remaining parts taken from reference TRBV19 and TRBJ1-1, reads DGGITQSPKYLFRKEGQNVTLSCEQNLNHDAMYWYRQDPGQGLRLIYYSQIVNDFQKGDIAEGYSVSREKKESFPLTVTSAQKNPTAFYLCASSTFDRLNTEAFFGQGTRLTVV.

The rearrangement links TRBV15 to TRBJ2-5, with D hard to call. The end of the DNA aligns better with TRBJ2-7, so the J call may be wrong. This CDR3 has 12 residues. The V gene's germline CDR1 is LNHNV and CDR2 YYDKDF (reference sequence). CDR3 amino acids: CATSRNGYEQYF. The CDR3 DNA reads as TGTGCCACCAGCAGGAATGGCTACGAGCAGTACTTC.

This clone was seen only once. This chain connects TRBV2 to TRBJ1-2, with D hard to call. This CDR3 comprises 12 residues. V was pared by 7 bases and J by 1 base, with 7 bases between. CDR1 and CDR2 from the germline V gene are SNHLY and FYNNEI. In DNA, the CDR3 is TGTGCCAGCAACCAAGTTAACTATGGCTACACCTTC. Translated: CASNQVNYGYTF.

The rearrangement joins TRBV19 to TRBJ2-7; unclear D gene. V lost 4 bases and J lost 0, with 10 bases in between. CDR3 size: 14 residues. Germline lookup yields CDR1 LNHDA and CDR2 SQIVND (reference sequence). CDR3 nucleotide sequence: TGTGCCAGTAGTACACGGCCGTTCTCCTACGAGCAGTACTTC. Protein: CASSTRPFSYEQYF.

This sequence joins TRBV19 and TRBJ1-1, with D unresolved. Germline CDR1 LNHDA, CDR2 SQIVND (reference sequence). CDR3 size: 15 residues. Deletions cut 1 base from V and 4 bases from J, with 13 bases between. CDR3 sequence: CASSIGRGWGTEAFF. In DNA form, the CDR3 reads TGTGCCAGTAGTATAGGGCGTGGGTGGGGCACTGAAGCTTTCTTT.

The J gene is TRBJ1-1, the V gene TRBV5-1; D not certain. This CDR3 contains 13 residues. The V gene lost 5 bases and the J gene lost 0 bases, with 8 bases spanning the gap. The germline CDR1 and CDR2 sequences are SGHRS and YFSETQ. The DNA for the CDR3 is TGCGCCAGCAGATTCCAGTTGAACACTGAAGCTTTCTTT. Translated: CASRFQLNTEAFF.

This chain joins TRBV28 and TRBJ2-7, with 9 nucleotides matching TRBD1. V was clipped by 6 bases and J by 6 bases; unmatched bases: 12. The CDR3 length is 15 residues. Germline CDR1 is MDHEN and CDR2 is SYDVKM. The CDR3 region is CASRLGGDRVAEQYF. CDR3 in DNA: TGTGCCAGCAGGCTGGGGGGGGACAGGGTGGCCGAGCAGTACTTC.

This clone was picked up a small number of times. This rearrangement joins TRBV11-2 to TRBJ2-3; 11 nucleotides agree with TRBD2. There are 16 residues in the CDR3. Germline assignment: CDR1 SGHAT and CDR2 FQNNGV. Trimming at V came to 5 bases and at J to 2 bases, leaving 6 bases not matched to a gene. CDR3 region: CASSLLTSGVTDTQYF. The CDR3 DNA follows: TGTGCCAGCAGCCTGTTGACTAGCGGGGTCACAGATACGCAGTATTTT.

This chain uses TRBV28 with TRBJ1-2; TRBD1 matches 8 bases. The CDR3 is made up of 15 amino acids. Unmatched junction bases numbered 8, after V lost 5 bases and J lost 3 bases. Germline V gene data show CDR1 as MDHEN and CDR2 as SYDVKM. Here the CDR3 reads CASSPPGGADYGYTF. The DNA of the CDR3 is TGTGCCAGCAGTCCGCCAGGGGGCGCCGACTATGGCTACACCTTC.

J is TRBJ1-4 and V is TRBV7-3; TRBD1 might be the D (6 bases). This CDR3 spans 14 amino acids. Deletions cut 5 bases from V and 3 bases from J, with 10 bases between. CDR1 is SGHTA and CDR2 is FQGTGA in the germline V gene. This CDR3 is CASSAGGPNEKLFF. The CDR3 DNA reads TGTGCCAGCAGCGCCGGGGGGCCTAATGAAAAACTGTTTTTT.